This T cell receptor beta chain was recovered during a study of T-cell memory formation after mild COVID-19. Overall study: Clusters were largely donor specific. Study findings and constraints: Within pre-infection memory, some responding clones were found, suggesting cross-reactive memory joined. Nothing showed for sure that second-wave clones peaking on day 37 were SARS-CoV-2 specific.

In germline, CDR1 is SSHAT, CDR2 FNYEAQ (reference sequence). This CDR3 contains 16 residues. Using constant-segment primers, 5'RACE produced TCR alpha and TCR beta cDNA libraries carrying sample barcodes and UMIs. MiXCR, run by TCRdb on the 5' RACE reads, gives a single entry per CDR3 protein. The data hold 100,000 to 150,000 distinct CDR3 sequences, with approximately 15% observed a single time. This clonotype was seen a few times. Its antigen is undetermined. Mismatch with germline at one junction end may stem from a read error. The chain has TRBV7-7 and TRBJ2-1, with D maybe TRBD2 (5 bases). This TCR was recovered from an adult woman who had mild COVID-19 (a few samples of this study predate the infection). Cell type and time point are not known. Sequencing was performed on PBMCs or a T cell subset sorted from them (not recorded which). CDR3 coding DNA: TGTGCTAGCAGCCAACACGAGGGAACCGGTTACAATGAGCAGTTCTTC. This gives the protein CASSQHEGTGYNEQFF. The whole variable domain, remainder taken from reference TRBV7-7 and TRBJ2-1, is GAGVSQSPRYKVTKRGQDVTLRCDPISSHATLYWYQQALGQGPEFLTYFNYEAQPDKSGLPSDRFSAERPEGSISTLTIQRTEQRDSAMYRCASSQHEGTGYNEQFFGPGTRLTVL.